Given below is one TCR beta chain in context. The target antigen is unknown. This record comes from a study of T cells in tuberculosis. The protocol was immunoSEQ multiplex PCR, while the TCRdb copy is restricted to in-frame clones and leaves out a portion. Of around 35,000 clones listed, approximately 94% are singletons. Overall study findings and caveats: The TCR-beta difference was not significant; alpha differences partly reflected length. GMM-specific TCRs were nearer to active tuberculosis alpha repertoires, suggesting expansion.

Trimming took 7 bases from V and 5 from J; bases not matched to a gene: 10. The CDR3 is 15 residues long. Germline V gene sequence: CDR1 LNHDA, CDR2 SQIVND (reference sequence). The clonotype comes from a donor between 5 and 29 years old with latent tuberculosis or without tuberculosis infection. Some clones in this sample may be carry-over from other donors' samples. The source material was PBMCs. The genes are TRBV19 and TRBJ1-5, with TRBD1 identical over 8 bases. In DNA form, the CDR3 reads TGTGCCAGTACTCTCGGACAGGGCGGGTATCAGCCCCAGCATTTT. Translation: CASTLGQGGYQPQHF. The full variable domain, in which reference TRBV19 and TRBJ1-5 provide the parts outside the CDR3, is DGGITQSPKYLFRKEGQNVTLSCEQNLNHDAMYWYRQDPGQGLRLIYYSQIVNDFQKGDIAEGYSVSREKKESFPLTVTSAQKNPTAFYLCASTLGQGGYQPQHFGDGTRLSIL.